The 21 T cell receptor beta chains below come from one sample, sequenced in a study of T cells in Graves' hyperthyroidism and ophthalmopathy. Amplification targeted TCR beta CDR3 regions from RNA transcripts. First-round RT-PCR of the TCR CDR3 relied on the HTBI primer set. MiXCR, applied by TCRdb to the multiplex PCR reads, yields one record per CDR3 protein. The sample carries about 770,000 distinct CDR3 sequences, around 20% recorded once. Sequenced input: blood. The receptors here all came from a woman aged 45 to 65 with Graves' hyperthyroidism that later progressed to Graves' ophthalmopathy.

This clonotype appeared a few times. This rearrangement joins TRBV5-4 to TRBJ2-7, with D possibly being TRBD1 (6 bases). Trimming took 4 bases from V and 2 from J, leaving 13 bases between them. This CDR3 region has 14 residues. Germline values: CDR1 SGHNT, CDR2 YYREEE (reference sequence). CDR3 DNA: TGTGCCAGCAGCGTGACAGGCCTTACCTACGAGCAGTACTTC. Translation gives CASSVTGLTYEQYF.

This chain links TRBV11-2 with TRBJ1-2, with D perhaps TRBD1 (6 bases). The length of the CDR3 is 15 residues. The germline V gene encodes CDR1 SGHAT and CDR2 FQNNGV. V was pared by 5 bases and J by 6 bases, with 19 bases between. CDR3 DNA sequence: TGTGCCAGCAGCGATCAGACAGGATCGCGTCATGGCTACACCTTC. Its translation is CASSDQTGSRHGYTF.

This clonotype was picked up many times. The V and J genes are TRBV5-1 and TRBJ2-7; D uncertain. CDR1 is SGHRS, CDR2 YFSETQ, per germline. The CDR3 has 13 residues. The V gene lost 4 bases and the J gene lost 5 bases, with 13 bases spanning the gap. For the CDR3, the DNA is TGCGCCAGCAGCGTGGGGTCCCCCCACGAGCAGTACTTC. Its protein product is CASSVGSPHEQYF.

Ten or more counts support this clonotype. The chain combines TRBV20-1 with TRBJ2-3, with TRBD2 matching 9 bases. The ends lost 3 bases at V and 5 bases at J; junction bases unmatched: 12. Germline V lookup: CDR1 DFQATT, CDR2 SNEGSKA (reference sequence). The CDR3 runs 16 residues. The CDR3 region has the DNA TGCAGTGCTAGGGCCAGCCCGGGACTAGCAGTAGATACGCAGTATTTT. Protein: CSARASPGLAVDTQYF.

This chain joins TRBV7-9 and TRBJ1-5, with 7 bases aligning to TRBD1. CDR1 SEHNR and CDR2 FQNEAQ come from the germline V gene (reference sequence). The V gene end was trimmed by 5 bases and the J gene end by 5 bases; junction bases not matched to a gene: 6. There are 14 residues in the CDR3. The CDR3 reads CASSKGGVYQPQHF. As DNA, the CDR3 is TGTGCCAGCAGCAAAGGGGGCGTCTATCAGCCCCAGCATTTT. Full variable domain (missing parts from reference TRBV7-9 and TRBJ1-5): DTGVSQNPRHKITKRGQNVTFRCDPISEHNRLYWYRQTLGQGPEFLTYFQNEAQLEKSRLLSDRFSAERPKGSFSTLEIQRTEQGDSAMYLCASSKGGVYQPQHFGDGTRLSIL.

This clonotype was seen a handful of times. The CDR3 here is CASSQDSVAGGKLFF. The CDR3 DNA follows: TGTGCCAGCAGCCAAGATTCGGTTGCTGGGGGGAAACTGTTTTTT. The chain employs TRBV7-9 and TRBJ1-4, with D perhaps matching TRBD1 (5 bases). The germline V gene has CDR1 SEHNR and CDR2 FQNEAQ (reference sequence). The CDR3 covers 15 residues. V was shortened by 5 bases and J by 11 bases, with 21 bases between the two germline ends.

This clonotype was detected ten times or more. The genes are TRBV7-8 and TRBJ2-5; D perhaps matches TRBD2 (6 bases). The CDR3 extends over 16 amino acids. Germline CDR1 reads SGHVS; CDR2 reads FQNEAQ. Trimming cost V 3 bases and J 1 base, with 15 bases left between them. In nucleotides, the CDR3 is TGTGCCAGCAGCTTTCGCCACGGGACTCCCCAAGAGACCCAGTACTTC. Translating it yields CASSFRHGTPQETQYF.

This clonotype was counted many times. This chain links TRBV3-1 with TRBJ1-2; D is undetermined. The germline V and J ends were trimmed by 1 base and 9 bases, with 9 bases remaining between them. Germline CDR1 reads LGHDT; CDR2 reads YNNKEL (reference sequence). This CDR3 is 12 amino acids long. The CDR3 sequence is CASSQGTSSYTF. CDR3 DNA: TGTGCCAGCAGCCAAGGGACGTCTAGCTACACCTTC.

This clonotype was picked up many times. The chain couples TRBV5-1 to TRBJ2-5; 9 bases match TRBD2. This CDR3 comprises 16 residues. J was trimmed by 5 bases and V by 4 bases; bases with no gene match: 12. Per the germline V gene, CDR1 is SGHRS and CDR2 is YFSETQ. The CDR3 coding sequence is TGCGCCAGCAGCCTGACTAGCGGATCACAGGGGGAGACCCAGTACTTC. Encoded protein: CASSLTSGSQGETQYF. Looking up the rest from reference TRBV5-1 and TRBJ2-5 gives the full variable domain: KAGVTQTPRYLIKTRGQQVTLSCSPISGHRSVSWYQQTPGQGLQFLFEYFSETQRNKGNFPGRFSGRQFSNSRSEMNVSTLELGDSALYLCASSLTSGSQGETQYFGPGTRLLVL.

There are many counts of this clonotype. V gene TRBV5-1 combines with J gene TRBJ1-1; TRBD1 is a possible D gene (6 bases). The CDR3 consists of 14 residues. Germline lookup yields CDR1 SGHRS and CDR2 YFSETQ. V was shortened by 1 base and J by 1 base, with 8 bases between the two germline ends. CDR3 DNA sequence: TGCGCCAGCAGCTTGAGGGGGGGGAACACTGAAGCTTTCTTT. Translation gives CASSLRGGNTEAFF.

Ten or more counts support this clonotype. The chain recombines TRBV3-1 with TRBJ2-3; D is possibly TRBD2 (6 bases). The CDR3 runs to 14 residues. The germline V gene has CDR1 LGHDT and CDR2 YNNKEL (reference sequence). Trimming left V 5 bases short and J 6 bases short, with 15 bases between. The CDR3 region has the DNA TGTGCCAGCAGCACCCAGGCTCGGGGGGATACGCAGTATTTT. Amino acid sequence: CASSTQARGDTQYF.

The rearrangement uses TRBV6-2 or TRBV6-3 and TRBJ1-4; D is undetermined. This CDR3 is built from 15 residues. CDR1 is MNHEY, CDR2 SVGEGT, per germline. With 7 bases removed from V and 0 bases from J, the gap between germline ends came to 12 bases. The chain's CDR3 is CASTNRRATNEKLFF. The CDR3 DNA sequence: TGTGCCAGCACCAATCGAAGAGCAACTAATGAAAAACTGTTTTTT.

This clonotype was observed at least ten times. CDR3 residues: CASSYRDRDYEQYF. As DNA, the CDR3 is TGCGCCAGCAGCTACCGGGACAGGGACTACGAGCAGTACTTC. The chain combines TRBV5-1 with TRBJ2-7; 9 nucleotides match TRBD1. The trim removed 3 bases at V and 3 bases at J, leaving 4 bases unmatched. This CDR3 region has 14 residues. From germline, CDR1 is SGHRS and CDR2 YFSETQ.

Ten or more counts support this clonotype. The V call is TRBV7-2, the J call TRBJ2-3; TRBD2 matches at 7 bases. The germline CDR1 and CDR2 sequences are SGHTA and FQGNSA. The CDR3 totals 15 residues. With 4 bases clipped from V and 3 bases from J, the junction kept 7 bases outside the gene matches. The CDR3, as DNA: TGTGCCAGCAGCTCCGTGGGGGGGATGACAGATACGCAGTATTTT. It encodes CASSSVGGMTDTQYF.

The table lists this clonotype with many counts. One end of the junction fails to match germline, which may point to a read error. The rearrangement links TRBV20-1 to TRBJ1-5; TRBD1 agrees at 7 bases. Per the germline V gene, CDR1 is DFQATT and CDR2 is SNEGSKA (reference sequence). The CDR3 is made up of 13 amino acids. CDR3 DNA: TGCAGTGCTGGAGAGGGGGCAAATCAGCCCCAGCATTTT. Its protein product is CSAGEGANQPQHF.

The V gene is TRBV29-1, the J gene TRBJ2-7; D remains ambiguous. The ends were cut back, 5 bases at V and 1 base at J, with 9 bases in the middle. This CDR3 is 12 amino acids long. Germline lookup yields CDR1 SQVTM and CDR2 ANQGSEA. In nucleotides, the CDR3 is TGCAGCGTTTTTGGGGAATCCTACGAGCAGTACTTC. Protein sequence: CSVFGESYEQYF.

This clonotype was picked up a small number of times. The chain joins TRBV7-2 to TRBJ1-2; D possibly corresponds to TRBD1 (6 bases). V gave up 5 bases and J gave up 2 bases, with 15 bases separating them. Germline V gene data show CDR1 as SGHTA and CDR2 as FQGNSA. The CDR3 consists of 15 residues. The DNA for the CDR3 is TGTGCCAGCAGCAGGGCGACAGGAGCGAACTATGGCTACACCTTC. Translation gives CASSRATGANYGYTF.

This clonotype was counted only a few times. The gene calls are TRBV9 and TRBJ2-2; D is possibly TRBD2 (5 bases). This CDR3 region has 16 residues. Trimming shortened V by 1 base and J by 5 bases, and 15 bases separated the two germline ends. Germline V gene lookup returns CDR1 SGDLS and CDR2 YYNGEE. This CDR3 is CASSVTHRTRTGELFF. CDR3 coding DNA: TGTGCCAGCAGCGTAACCCACCGGACTCGGACCGGGGAGCTGTTTTTT.

This chain links TRBV7-3 with TRBJ1-2; a weak D match, TRBD1 (6 bases). Germline V gene data show CDR1 as SGHTA and CDR2 as FQGTGA. Trimming shortened V by 1 base and J by 2 bases, and 11 bases separated the two germline ends. This CDR3 comprises 15 residues. CDR3 protein: CASSLSGGSNYGYTF. The CDR3 DNA reads as TGTGCCAGCAGCTTAAGCGGGGGCTCCAACTATGGCTACACCTTC.

In its sample, this clonotype was seen many times. The chain links TRBV7-8 to TRBJ2-1, with 8 bases that match TRBD2. J lost 6 bases, V lost 6 bases, and 7 bases had no gene match. The CDR3 sequence is 14 residues long. Germline-derived CDR1 and CDR2 are SGHVS and FQNEAQ. CDR3 nucleotide sequence: TGTGCCAGCAGTGTATACGCGGGGGGCAATGAGCAGTTCTTC. This sequence encodes CASSVYAGGNEQFF. Supplemented by reference TRBV7-8 and TRBJ2-1, the full variable domain reads GAGVSQSPRYKVAKRGQDVALRCDPISGHVSLFWYQQALGQGPEFLTYFQNEAQLDKSGLPSDRFFAERPEGSVSTLKIQRTQQEDSAVYLCASSVYAGGNEQFFGPGTRLTVL.

J is TRBJ1-5 and V is TRBV4-1, with 8 bases lining up with TRBD1. In germline, CDR1 is MGHRA, CDR2 YSYEKL. The V and J ends lost 0 bases and 3 bases, in that order; junction bases with no gene match: 13. The CDR3 runs to 19 residues. The CDR3 reads CASSQEVFVGQVINQPQHF. CDR3 sequence (DNA): TGCGCCAGCAGCCAAGAGGTCTTTGTGGGACAGGTGATCAATCAGCCCCAGCATTTT.